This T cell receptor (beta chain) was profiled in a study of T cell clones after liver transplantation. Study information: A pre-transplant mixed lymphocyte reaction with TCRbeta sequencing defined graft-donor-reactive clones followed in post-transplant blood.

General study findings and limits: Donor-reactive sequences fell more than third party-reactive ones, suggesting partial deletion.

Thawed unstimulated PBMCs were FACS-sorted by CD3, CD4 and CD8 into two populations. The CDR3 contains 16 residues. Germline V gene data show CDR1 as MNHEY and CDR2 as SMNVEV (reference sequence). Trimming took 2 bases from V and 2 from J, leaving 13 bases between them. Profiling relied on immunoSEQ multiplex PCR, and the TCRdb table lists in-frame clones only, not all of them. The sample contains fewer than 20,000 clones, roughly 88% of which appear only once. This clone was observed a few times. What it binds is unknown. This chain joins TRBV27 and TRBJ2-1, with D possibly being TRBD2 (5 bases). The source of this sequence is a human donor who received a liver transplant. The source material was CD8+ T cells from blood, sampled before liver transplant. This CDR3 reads CASSLERFYPYNEQFF. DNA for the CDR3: TGTGCCAGCAGTTTAGAGCGGTTTTACCCCTACAATGAGCAGTTCTTC.